These 29 T cell receptor beta chains share one sample of origin, sequenced in a study of Graves' ophthalmopathy and Graves' hyperthyroidism. RNA transcripts were the source from which TCR beta CDR3 regions were amplified. The authors performed first-round RT-PCR with HTBI primers and then a second-round multiplex PCR. From the multiplex PCR reads, TCRdb called clonotypes with MiXCR, one entry per CDR3 protein. Of hundreds of thousands of distinct CDR3 sequences listed, 22% were seen once; the top ten hold around 6.5%. Sequenced input: peripheral blood. The receptors were sampled from a woman aged 18-29 years with stable Graves' hyperthyroidism. Some clones in this sample may be carry-over from other donors' samples.

This clonotype was seen many times. The CDR3 sequence is CASSLGLDYGYTF. The CDR3 bases are TGTGCCAGCAGTTTAGGCTTGGACTATGGCTACACCTTC. This sequence joins TRBV12-3 or TRBV12-4 and TRBJ1-2; D remains ambiguous. V was trimmed by 1 base and J by 3 bases, leaving 6 bases between them. The CDR3 is 13 residues long.

The gene calls are TRBV6-1 and TRBJ1-2, with D uncertain. The germline V gene has CDR1 MNHNS and CDR2 SASEGT. V lost 7 bases and J lost 6, with 15 bases in between. CDR3 length: 13 residues. In nucleotides, the CDR3 is TGTGCCAGCACCTTTGCTCTACAGAATGGCTACACCTTC. Its protein is CASTFALQNGYTF.

This clonotype came up many times. The gene calls are TRBV28 and TRBJ2-2; TRBD1 is a possible D gene (5 bases). Germline loops: CDR1 MDHEN, CDR2 SYDVKM. The CDR3 totals 18 residues. V was cut by 3 bases and J by 3 bases, with 20 bases left in between. The CDR3 region is CASSFFPVGPRYTGELFF. CDR3 in DNA: TGTGCCAGCAGTTTCTTCCCGGTGGGGCCGCGATACACCGGGGAGCTGTTTTTT.

In its sample, this clonotype was seen many times. The J gene is TRBJ2-5, the V gene TRBV28, with 7 bases that match TRBD1. The germline V gene has CDR1 MDHEN and CDR2 SYDVKM. The J segment lost 5 bases and the V segment lost 6 bases, leaving 9 bases of the junction unmatched. The CDR3 totals 14 residues. CDR3 sequence reads: CASRGDRAGETQYF. The DNA of the CDR3 is TGTGCCAGCAGGGGAGACAGGGCAGGGGAGACCCAGTACTTC.

This clonotype was detected ten times or more. This chain connects TRBV6-1 to TRBJ1-2; 9 bases are a match to TRBD1. CDR3 length: 14 residues. Trimming took 6 bases from V and 5 from J; bases not matched to a gene: 7. Germline lookup yields CDR1 MNHNS and CDR2 SASEGT. The CDR3 DNA follows: TGTGCCAGCAGACGACCGGGACAGGGTTATGGCTACACCTTC. Encoded protein: CASRRPGQGYGYTF.

This clonotype was seen repeatedly, ten times or more. The chain has TRBV6-5 and TRBJ1-1; D unclear. The CDR3 loop spans 14 amino acids. Germline CDR1 MNHEY, CDR2 SVGAGI. With 2 bases removed from V and 1 base from J, the gap between germline ends came to 8 bases. CDR3 bases: TGTGCCAGCAGTTACGCGGCAAGGAACACTGAAGCTTTCTTT. Amino acids: CASSYAARNTEAFF.

The V gene is TRBV19, the J gene TRBJ1-2; TRBD1 agrees at 7 bases. Trimming at V came to 5 bases and at J to 6 bases, leaving 6 bases not matched to a gene. This CDR3 is 13 amino acids long. The germline V gene has CDR1 LNHDA and CDR2 SQIVND (reference sequence). The CDR3 reads CASSHRDRDGYTF. The CDR3 DNA is TGTGCCAGTAGTCACCGGGACAGAGATGGCTACACCTTC.

V is TRBV6-2 or TRBV6-3 and J is TRBJ2-5; maybe TRBD2 (6 bases). V gave up 4 bases and J gave up 4 bases, with 13 bases separating them. This CDR3 is built from 14 residues. Germline-derived CDR1 and CDR2 are MNHEY and SVGEGT. The CDR3 region has the DNA TGTGCCAGCAGTTTGCGGGGAAGTCGAGAGACCCAGTACTTC. Translation gives CASSLRGSRETQYF.

The chain joins TRBV5-1 to TRBJ1-2, with TRBD1 identical over 11 bases. The CDR3 covers 15 residues. Germline lookup yields CDR1 SGHRS and CDR2 YFSETQ. Trimming removed 0 bases from V and 4 bases from J; junction bases left unmatched: 2. The CDR3 region has the DNA TGCGCCAGCAGCTTGGGGACAGGGGGCGCCTATGGCTACACCTTC. Translation: CASSLGTGGAYGYTF.

The chain uses TRBV11-2 and TRBJ2-5, with D unclear. The germline gives CDR1 SGHAT, CDR2 FQNNGV. The length of the CDR3 is 16 residues. V was cut by 1 base and J by 0 bases, with 12 bases left in between. The CDR3 sequence: CASSLVGYGYQETQYF. CDR3 DNA sequence: TGTGCCAGCAGCTTAGTGGGATATGGGTACCAAGAGACCCAGTACTTC.

This clonotype was seen only a few times. The genes are TRBV28 and TRBJ1-1, with D uncertain. Germline V lookup: CDR1 MDHEN, CDR2 SYDVKM. The CDR3 is made up of 15 amino acids. V was trimmed by 5 bases and J by 1 base, leaving 14 bases between them. CDR3 DNA sequence: TGTGCCAGCAGTCTACTCCGGACGGGGAACACTGAAGCTTTCTTT. Its protein is CASSLLRTGNTEAFF.

This clonotype was counted at least ten times. The J gene is TRBJ2-2, the V gene TRBV11-1, with a tentative D call TRBD2 (5 bases). Trimming left V 5 bases short and J 7 bases short, with 11 bases between. Germline lookup yields CDR1 SGHAT and CDR2 FQDESV (reference sequence). CDR3 size: 13 residues. The CDR3 DNA reads as TGTGCCAGCAGCGTTGACCGGGACGGGGAGCTGTTTTTT. Its protein is CASSVDRDGELFF.

This clonotype was detected a few times. The V gene is TRBV7-2, the J gene TRBJ2-5; tentatively, D is TRBD1 (5 bases). Trimming took off 3 bases at V and 5 bases at J, with 16 bases between the two ends. The CDR3 is 15 residues long. CDR1 is SGHTA and CDR2 is FQGNSA in the germline V gene. CDR3 DNA: TGTGCCAGCAGCTTGCGTTATGGGGCATGGGAGACCCAGTACTTC. Translated: CASSLRYGAWETQYF.

In this sample, this clonotype turned up once. V usage is TRBV7-9 and J usage is TRBJ2-2; weak D call: TRBD1 (5 bases). CDR3 size: 13 residues. Germline-derived CDR1 and CDR2 are SEHNR and FQNEAQ (reference sequence). V was pared by 3 bases and J by 5 bases, with 7 bases between. The chain's CDR3 is CASSFWTTGELFF. The CDR3, as DNA: TGTGCCAGCAGCTTCTGGACAACCGGGGAGCTGTTTTTT.

This chain uses TRBV6-1 with TRBJ1-2, with TRBD1 identical over 7 bases. CDR1 is MNHNS and CDR2 is SASEGT in the germline V gene. J lost 2 bases, V lost 7 bases, and 10 bases had no gene match. The CDR3 covers 15 residues. The CDR3 region has the DNA TGTGCCAGCACCTTACCCGGGACAGAGAACTATGGCTACACCTTC. It translates to CASTLPGTENYGYTF.

With respect to this clonotype: This sequence may be a read error, since a much larger clone differs from it by one base. The V gene is TRBV28, the J gene TRBJ1-1; D ambiguous. This CDR3 is 14 amino acids long. V lost 7 bases, J lost 7 bases, and 19 bases lay in between. The germline CDR1 and CDR2 sequences are MDHEN and SYDVKM. The CDR3 DNA reads as TGTGCCAGCACTTACCCGGGCAGCTCACATGAAGCTTTCTTT. Protein product: CASTYPGSSHEAFF.

This clonotype was seen a handful of times. The CDR3 is CASSQAQAGTQYF. The DNA of the CDR3 is TGTGCCAGCAGCCAGGCACAAGCGGGAACCCAGTACTTC. This chain joins TRBV14 and TRBJ2-5; TRBD2 matches 7 bases. There are 13 residues in the CDR3. J gave up 8 bases and V 3 bases, and 6 bases lay outside the gene matches. Germline CDR1 reads SGHDN; CDR2 reads FVKESK.

Notes on this clonotype: Because the CDR3 is missing its conserved closing phenylalanine or tryptophan, this is likely a read error. The rearrangement uses TRBV28 and TRBJ2-7; D possibly corresponds to TRBD1 (5 bases). Germline V gives CDR1 MDHEN, CDR2 SYDVKM. V dropped 5 bases and J dropped 2 bases, with 13 bases sitting between them. The CDR3 sequence is 14 residues long. CDR3 loop: CASSPPTVTYEQYS. The CDR3 region has the DNA TGTGCCAGCAGTCCCCCGACAGTTACCTACGAGCAGTACTCC.

This clonotype showed up many times. The chain uses TRBV7-3 and TRBJ1-3, with 8 bases identical to TRBD1. V was clipped by 5 bases and J by 2 bases; unmatched bases: 5. Germline values: CDR1 SGHTA, CDR2 FQGTGA. This CDR3 has 15 residues. CDR3 coding DNA: TGTGCCAGCAGCCTGACAGGGGTCGCTGGAAACACCATATATTTT. Its protein product is CASSLTGVAGNTIYF. Full variable domain (missing parts from reference TRBV7-3 and TRBJ1-3): GAGVSQTPSNKVTEKGKYVELRCDPISGHTALYWYRQSLGQGPEFLIYFQGTGAADDSGLPNDRFFAVRPEGSVSTLKIQRTERGDSAVYLCASSLTGVAGNTIYFGEGSWLTVV.

This clonotype was picked up many times. The chain has TRBV7-9 and TRBJ2-5, with 13 positions matching TRBD2. V gave up 5 bases and J gave up 5 bases; unmatched junction bases: 11. CDR3 size: 17 residues. Germline V CDR1 and CDR2: SEHNR, FQNEAQ (reference sequence). CDR3 coding DNA: TGTGCCAGCAGCCCCGGGACTAGCGGGACACGGCGGGAGACCCAGTACTTC. It translates to CASSPGTSGTRRETQYF.

This clonotype was counted many times. The chain combines TRBV6-6 with TRBJ2-5; 10 bases are a match to TRBD2. Germline V gene data show CDR1 as MNHNY and CDR2 as SVGAGI (reference sequence). Trimming took 6 bases from V and 5 from J; bases not matched to a gene: 9. CDR3 size: 15 residues. CDR3 amino acids: CASRKSGGARETQYF. In nucleotides, the CDR3 is TGTGCCAGCAGAAAAAGCGGGGGGGCCAGGGAGACCCAGTACTTC.

Comment on this clonotype: The CDR3 ends on some other residue instead of the conserved phenylalanine or tryptophan, so this is likely a read error. The limits of the CDR3 on the DNA are not certain, so only TCRdb's listed CDR3 is given. The genes are TRBV6-2 or TRBV6-3 and TRBJ2-7; TRBD1 reflects the table's D call only, with no check against the DNA. The CDR3 comprises 14 residues, both ends counted. Per the germline V gene, CDR1 is MNHEY and CDR2 is SVGEGT. CDR3 in amino acids: CASNDRKNQYEQCL.

This clonotype showed up many times. The J gene is TRBJ2-7, the V gene TRBV6-5, with D maybe TRBD1 (6 bases). This CDR3 contains 16 residues. The V and J ends lost 6 bases and 5 bases respectively, with 23 bases between them. Germline V CDR1 and CDR2: MNHEY, SVGAGI. Here the CDR3 reads CASRRDWGRLQDEQYF. DNA of the CDR3: TGTGCCAGCAGGCGAGATTGGGGGCGACTTCAAGACGAGCAGTACTTC.

Many counts were recorded for this clonotype. V is TRBV28 and J is TRBJ2-5; unclear D gene. In germline, CDR1 is MDHEN, CDR2 SYDVKM. The CDR3 covers 17 residues. Trimming left V 3 bases short and J 0 bases short, with 17 bases between. CDR3 DNA sequence: TGTGCCAGCAGTTTCAAGTTTCGAGAGACGAACCAAGAGACCCAGTACTTC. Its translation is CASSFKFRETNQETQYF.

This clonotype was recorded many times. V and J are TRBV20-1 and TRBJ1-3; 7 bases are a match to TRBD1. Germline-derived CDR1 and CDR2 are DFQATT and SNEGSKA (reference sequence). The CDR3 runs to 14 residues. The junction had 2 bases not matched to a gene; V was cut back by 3 bases and J by 0 bases. The CDR3 DNA reads as TGCAGTGCTAGGGGGACAGTCTCTGGAAACACCATATATTTT. It is translated as CSARGTVSGNTIYF.

This clonotype has ten or more counts. The chain couples TRBV18 to TRBJ2-7, with D possibly TRBD2 on 6 matching bases. The CDR3 extends over 12 amino acids. Trimming removed 2 bases at V and 5 bases at J, with 7 bases between. Per the germline V gene, CDR1 is KGHSH and CDR2 is LQKENI. CDR3 region: CASSPRRDEQYF. The CDR3 DNA follows: TGTGCCAGCTCACCAAGGAGGGACGAGCAGTACTTC.

Many counts were recorded for this clonotype. The DNA for the CDR3 is TGTGCCAGCAGTGAAAGATCGGGGCATTCACCCCTCCACTTT. It translates to CASSERSGHSPLHF. The chain links TRBV2 to TRBJ1-6, with TRBD1 as a possible D gene (5 bases). Per the germline V gene, CDR1 is SNHLY and CDR2 is FYNNEI. The CDR3 has 14 residues. Trimming stripped 2 bases from V and 8 bases from J, with 10 bases between.

The table lists this clonotype with a count of one. The junction and the germline gene differ at one end; a read error may be behind it. The chain is built from TRBV10-3 and TRBJ2-4; 9 nucleotides match TRBD1. Germline lookup yields CDR1 ENHRY and CDR2 SYGVKD. The CDR3 has 18 residues. The CDR3 sequence is CASSEWTGVVDAKNIQYF. The CDR3 DNA reads TGTGCCAGCAGTGAGTGGACAGGGGTTGTCGATGCCAAAAACATTCAGTACTTC.

This clonotype appeared many times. This chain connects TRBV11-2 to TRBJ2-7, with TRBD2 matching 12 bases. V lost 2 bases and J lost 5; bases outside the gene matches: 16. The CDR3 has 19 amino acids. The germline V gene encodes CDR1 SGHAT and CDR2 FQNNGV. CDR3 region: CASSLISSGRGTVVDEQYF. The CDR3 nucleotides are TGTGCCAGCAGCTTAATCTCTAGCGGGAGGGGGACGGTTGTAGACGAGCAGTACTTC.